This entry lists 27 T cell receptor beta chains sequenced from one sample in a study of Graves' ophthalmopathy and Graves' hyperthyroidism. RNA transcripts were the template, and TCR beta CDR3 regions were amplified from them. Scientists carried out first-round RT-PCR using HTBI primers and then a second-round multiplex PCR. MiXCR, run by TCRdb on the multiplex PCR reads, gives a single entry per CDR3 protein. The table shows under 400,000 distinct CDR3 sequences, with roughly 16% occurring only once. Sequenced: peripheral blood. The receptor source for this set is an adult man with Graves' ophthalmopathy.

The table lists this clonotype with many counts. V usage is TRBV20-1 and J usage is TRBJ2-7; 11 nucleotides line up with TRBD2. The V gene end was trimmed by 3 bases and the J gene end by 6 bases; junction bases not matched to a gene: 10. The CDR3 is 15 residues long. Germline V gives CDR1 DFQATT, CDR2 SNEGSKA (reference sequence). This CDR3 is CSARGIAGGAVEQYF. The CDR3 coding sequence is TGCAGTGCTAGGGGAATAGCGGGGGGGGCAGTCGAGCAGTACTTC.

This clonotype was seen a few times. The gene calls are TRBV15 and TRBJ2-7; 10 nucleotides line up with TRBD2. The CDR3 has 13 amino acids. The V segment lost 5 bases and the J segment 6 bases; nucleotides outside the gene matches: 4. Germline V gene sequence: CDR1 LNHNV, CDR2 YYDKDF (reference sequence). In DNA form, the CDR3 reads TGTGCCACCAGCCTAGCGGGAGAGGGCGAGCAGTACTTC. Translation: CATSLAGEGEQYF.

The chain is built from TRBV20-1 and TRBJ1-6, with TRBD1 matching 11 bases. Per the germline V gene, CDR1 is DFQATT and CDR2 is SNEGSKA (reference sequence). This CDR3 comprises 15 residues. The V and J ends lost 1 base and 8 bases, in that order; junction bases with no gene match: 4. Written as DNA, the CDR3 is TGCAGTGCTAGAGGGGACAGGGGGACTTATTCACCCCTCCACTTT. As protein: CSARGDRGTYSPLHF.

This clonotype was observed at least ten times. The gene calls are TRBV6-5 and TRBJ1-2; 7 nucleotides align to TRBD1. V was clipped by 3 bases and J by 4 bases; unmatched bases: 11. Germline V CDR1 and CDR2: MNHEY, SVGAGI. The CDR3 has 16 residues. CDR3 protein: CASSYNRQGSLYGYTF. The CDR3 coding sequence is TGTGCCAGCAGTTATAATAGACAGGGATCCCTCTATGGCTACACCTTC.

This clonotype came up many times. The CDR3 nucleotides read TGTGCCAGCAGCTCGCTAGGCGCTGACAGGGTTGGTGAAGCTTTCTTT. It translates to CASSSLGADRVGEAFF. The genes are TRBV11-1 and TRBJ1-1; TRBD1 matches 7 bases. The V segment lost 4 bases and the J segment 7 bases; nucleotides outside the gene matches: 15. CDR1 and CDR2 (germline): SGHAT, FQDESV (reference sequence). This CDR3 has 16 amino acids. Full variable domain (remainder filled in from reference TRBV11-1 and TRBJ1-1): EAEVAQSPRYKITEKSQAVAFWCDPISGHATLYWYRQILGQGPELLVQFQDESVVDDSQLPKDRFSAERLKGVDSTLKIQPAELGDSAMYLCASSSLGADRVGEAFFGQGTRLTVV.

This clonotype has only one observation. The chain couples TRBV20-1 to TRBJ1-5; D call uncertain. Germline V gene lookup returns CDR1 DFQATT and CDR2 SNEGSKA (reference sequence). The CDR3 consists of 14 residues. Trimming cost V 4 bases and J 2 bases, with 12 bases left between them. Here the CDR3 reads CSAKESWGNQPQHF. CDR3 nucleotide sequence: TGCAGTGCTAAGGAATCGTGGGGCAATCAGCCCCAGCATTTT.

This clonotype was counted many times. The chain carries TRBV29-1 and TRBJ1-2, with 7 bases lining up with TRBD1. Trimming cost V 1 base and J 4 bases; bases outside gene matches: 6. The CDR3 is 14 amino acids. The germline V gene has CDR1 SQVTM and CDR2 ANQGSEA. The CDR3 DNA reads as TGCAGCGTTGAAGGGGGACAGCGCGGCTATGGCTACACCTTC. This gives the protein CSVEGGQRGYGYTF.

This clonotype was seen at least ten times. V gene TRBV7-2 combines with J gene TRBJ2-2; D is undetermined. V shed 7 bases and J shed 2 bases, with 8 bases lying between them. The CDR3 is 13 residues long. CDR1 and CDR2 (germline): SGHTA, FQGNSA. DNA of the CDR3: TGTGCCAGCAAAGAGACAAACACCGGGGAGCTGTTTTTT. It encodes CASKETNTGELFF. The entire variable domain, with the rest obtained from reference TRBV7-2 and TRBJ2-2, is as follows: GAGVSQSPSNKVTEKGKDVELRCDPISGHTALYWYRQSLGQGLEFLIYFQGNSAPDKSGLPSDRFSAERTGGSVSTLTIQRTQQEDSAVYLCASKETNTGELFFGEGSRLTVL.

There are many counts of this clonotype. The gene calls are TRBV6-5 and TRBJ1-2; a possible D gene is TRBD1 (6 bases). CDR1 and CDR2 from the germline V gene are MNHEY and SVGAGI. V lost 7 bases to trimming and J lost 4 bases, with 13 bases between them. This CDR3 has 13 amino acids. This CDR3 reads CASTRGGIYGYTF. The CDR3 DNA reads as TGTGCCAGCACCAGGGGCGGAATCTATGGCTACACCTTC.

This clonotype was picked up many times. The rearrangement links TRBV20-1 to TRBJ1-5, with D unresolved. The V gene lost 2 bases and the J gene lost 5 bases, with 10 bases spanning the gap. CDR1 is DFQATT, CDR2 SNEGSKA, per germline (reference sequence). The CDR3 length is 13 residues. In DNA form, the CDR3 reads TGCAGTGCTAGATCTGGGAGGGATCAGCCCCAGCATTTT. It yields the protein CSARSGRDQPQHF.

This clonotype was recorded at least ten times. V gene TRBV7-8 combines with J gene TRBJ1-6, with D unresolved. The CDR3 runs to 15 residues. The V and J ends lost 1 base and 7 bases respectively, with 11 bases between them. CDR1 SGHVS and CDR2 FQNEAQ come from the germline V gene. As DNA, the CDR3 is TGTGCCAGCAGCTTAGAACTAGCTGGGAATTCACCCCTCCACTTT. This encodes CASSLELAGNSPLHF.

This clonotype was counted ten times or more. The chain carries TRBV7-3 and TRBJ2-5; 10 nucleotides align to TRBD2. The CDR3 covers 16 residues. The germline V gene encodes CDR1 SGHTA and CDR2 FQGTGA. Germline trimming cut 4 bases from V and 1 base from J; bases unmatched to any gene: 6. The CDR3 loop reads CASSSLAGVCQETQYF. The CDR3 DNA sequence: TGTGCCAGCAGCTCCCTAGCGGGAGTCTGCCAAGAGACCCAGTACTTC.

This clonotype has at least ten counts. The chain has TRBV30 and TRBJ1-3; a weak D match, TRBD1 (6 bases). V dropped 5 bases and J dropped 4 bases, with 9 bases sitting between them. The V gene's germline CDR1 is GTSNPN and CDR2 SVGIG (reference sequence). CDR3 length equals 12 residues. CDR3 sequence: CAWRGAGNTIYF. CDR3 coding DNA: TGTGCCTGGCGGGGGGCCGGAAACACCATATATTTT.

In this sample, this clonotype turned up many times. V and J are TRBV6-2 or TRBV6-3 and TRBJ2-7, with 8 positions matching TRBD1. Germline lookup yields CDR1 MNHEY and CDR2 SVGEGT. Unmatched junction bases numbered 6, after V lost 7 bases and J lost 4 bases. The CDR3 sequence is 13 residues long. CDR3 coding DNA: TGTGCCAGCACAGGACAGGGATGGTACGAGCAGTACTTC. Its protein product is CASTGQGWYEQYF.

This clonotype was counted only a few times. This may stem from a read error, because a much larger clone lies one nucleotide away. The chain employs TRBV5-1 and TRBJ1-2, with D perhaps TRBD1 (5 bases). The V end was cut by 0 bases, the J end by 6 bases, with 12 bases between. CDR1 is SGHRS, CDR2 YFSETQ, per germline. The CDR3 is 14 amino acids. The CDR3 DNA reads as TGCGCCAGCAGCTTGGTATTAGGGGAGGATGGCTACACCTTC. This encodes CASSLVLGEDGYTF.

There are many counts of this clonotype. The rearrangement uses TRBV20-1 and TRBJ2-2, with 9 nucleotides matching TRBD1. This CDR3 comprises 17 residues. Germline loops: CDR1 DFQATT, CDR2 SNEGSKA (reference sequence). V dropped 1 base and J dropped 5; count of bases not matched to a gene: 11. The CDR3: CSARGTGGTGITGELFF. The CDR3 bases are TGCAGTGCTAGAGGGACTGGCGGGACAGGGATTACCGGGGAGCTGTTTTTT.

This clonotype has a count of ten or more. This chain connects TRBV28 to TRBJ1-1, with a weak D call TRBD1 (6 bases). The V and J ends lost 4 bases and 3 bases respectively, with 18 bases between them. Germline loops: CDR1 MDHEN, CDR2 SYDVKM. CDR3 size: 16 residues. In DNA form, the CDR3 reads TGTGCCAGCAGTTCGGGACCGTTTTCAGGGGACACTGAAGCTTTCTTT. Its protein is CASSSGPFSGDTEAFF.

In this sample, this clonotype turned up many times. The chain has TRBV2 and TRBJ2-5; 9 nucleotides align to TRBD2. Per the germline V gene, CDR1 is SNHLY and CDR2 is FYNNEI. The V and J ends lost 0 bases and 4 bases, in that order; junction bases with no gene match: 6. The CDR3 runs to 16 residues. The chain's CDR3 is CASSEALLAGVETQYF. The DNA of the CDR3 is TGTGCCAGCAGTGAAGCGCTCTTAGCGGGGGTAGAGACCCAGTACTTC.

This clonotype was detected ten times or more. The chain employs TRBV19 and TRBJ2-7; D ambiguous. The V gene lost 6 bases and the J gene lost 2 bases, with 11 bases spanning the gap. The CDR3 runs to 13 residues. The germline V gene encodes CDR1 LNHDA and CDR2 SQIVND (reference sequence). This CDR3 is CASSAARTYEQYF. CDR3 DNA: TGTGCCAGTAGCGCCGCGCGCACCTACGAGCAGTACTTC.

There are many counts of this clonotype. The chain combines TRBV2 with TRBJ2-5; 7 nucleotides line up with TRBD1. Germline CDR1 SNHLY, CDR2 FYNNEI. The CDR3 is 16 amino acids. V lost 2 bases to trimming and J lost 5 bases; unmatched junction nucleotides: 11. CDR3 loop: CASSESNRGFGETQYF. The CDR3 DNA reads as TGTGCCAGCAGTGAATCTAACAGGGGATTTGGGGAGACCCAGTACTTC.

This clonotype was seen many times. The chain employs TRBV6-2 or TRBV6-3 and TRBJ1-2; 9 bases line up with TRBD1. Germline V gene sequence: CDR1 MNHEY, CDR2 SVGEGT. CDR3 length equals 15 residues. V gave up 6 bases and J gave up 6 bases; unmatched junction bases: 11. This CDR3 reads CASRRTGEVFDGYTF. CDR3 coding DNA: TGTGCCAGCAGAAGGACAGGGGAGGTTTTTGATGGCTACACCTTC.

This clonotype was counted many times. The J gene is TRBJ1-1, the V gene TRBV5-1; 8 nucleotides agree with TRBD1. V dropped 7 bases and J dropped 3; count of bases not matched to a gene: 11. CDR1 and CDR2 (germline): SGHRS, YFSETQ. The CDR3 length is 15 residues. CDR3 in amino acids: CASGEQGAMDTEAFF. The CDR3 coding sequence is TGCGCCAGCGGGGAGCAGGGGGCAATGGACACTGAAGCTTTCTTT.

This chain uses TRBV6-1 with TRBJ1-2; no clear D. Trimming cost V 9 bases and J 7 bases, with 24 bases left between them. The CDR3 is made up of 15 amino acids. In germline, CDR1 is MNHNS, CDR2 SASEGT. Here the CDR3 reads CASTRSSLWAGGYTF. CDR3 DNA: TGTGCCAGTACGCGGAGCAGTCTGTGGGCCGGTGGCTACACCTTC.

This clonotype has at least ten counts. The rearrangement links TRBV20-1 to TRBJ1-5; a possible D gene is TRBD1 (6 bases). The germline V and J ends were trimmed by 3 bases and 6 bases, with 18 bases remaining between them. CDR3 length equals 15 residues. The germline V gene encodes CDR1 DFQATT and CDR2 SNEGSKA (reference sequence). The chain's CDR3 is CSAREGAGVFQPQHF. The CDR3 region has the DNA TGCAGTGCTAGGGAGGGCGCAGGGGTGTTTCAGCCCCAGCATTTT.

This clonotype was observed many times. The chain combines TRBV6-1 with TRBJ2-7, with TRBD1 identical over 10 bases. This CDR3 comprises 13 residues. CDR1 MNHNS and CDR2 SASEGT come from the germline V gene. J gave up 6 bases and V 6 bases, and 5 bases lay outside the gene matches. As DNA, the CDR3 is TGTGCCAGCAGAGACAGGGGGCTCAGCGAGCAGTACTTC. It specifies CASRDRGLSEQYF.

This clonotype was recorded many times. This chain joins TRBV6-2 or TRBV6-3 and TRBJ2-2, with 11 bases lining up with TRBD2. CDR1 and CDR2 from the germline V gene are MNHEY and SVGEGT. This CDR3 contains 15 residues. V shed 5 bases and J 6 bases; nucleotides not matched to a gene: 5. The CDR3: CASSRLAGISGELFF. The CDR3 DNA reads as TGTGCCAGCAGTCGACTAGCGGGGATCTCCGGGGAGCTGTTTTTT.

The table lists this clonotype with many counts. The chain carries TRBV6-5 and TRBJ1-2, with D possibly TRBD1 on 5 matching bases. Germline CDR1 and CDR2: MNHEY and SVGAGI. CDR3 length equals 13 residues. Trimming shortened V by 6 bases and J by 4 bases, and 12 bases separated the two germline ends. CDR3 DNA sequence: TGTGCCAGCAGAAGGACACGTTCCTATGGCTACACCTTC. Translated, it gives CASRRTRSYGYTF.